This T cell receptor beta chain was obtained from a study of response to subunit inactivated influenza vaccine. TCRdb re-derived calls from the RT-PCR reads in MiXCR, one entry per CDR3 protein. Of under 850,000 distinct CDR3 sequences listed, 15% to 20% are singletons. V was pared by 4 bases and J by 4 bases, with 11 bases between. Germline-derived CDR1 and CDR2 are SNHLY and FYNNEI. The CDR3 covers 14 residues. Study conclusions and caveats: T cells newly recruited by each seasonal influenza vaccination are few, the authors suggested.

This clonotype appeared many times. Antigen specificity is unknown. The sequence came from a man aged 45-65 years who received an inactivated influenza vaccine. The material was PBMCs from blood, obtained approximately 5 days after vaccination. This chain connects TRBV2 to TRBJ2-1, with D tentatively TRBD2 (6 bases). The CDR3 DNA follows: TGTGCCAGCAGTGGGACTACTTTATACAATGAGCAGTTCTTC. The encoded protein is CASSGTTLYNEQFF.